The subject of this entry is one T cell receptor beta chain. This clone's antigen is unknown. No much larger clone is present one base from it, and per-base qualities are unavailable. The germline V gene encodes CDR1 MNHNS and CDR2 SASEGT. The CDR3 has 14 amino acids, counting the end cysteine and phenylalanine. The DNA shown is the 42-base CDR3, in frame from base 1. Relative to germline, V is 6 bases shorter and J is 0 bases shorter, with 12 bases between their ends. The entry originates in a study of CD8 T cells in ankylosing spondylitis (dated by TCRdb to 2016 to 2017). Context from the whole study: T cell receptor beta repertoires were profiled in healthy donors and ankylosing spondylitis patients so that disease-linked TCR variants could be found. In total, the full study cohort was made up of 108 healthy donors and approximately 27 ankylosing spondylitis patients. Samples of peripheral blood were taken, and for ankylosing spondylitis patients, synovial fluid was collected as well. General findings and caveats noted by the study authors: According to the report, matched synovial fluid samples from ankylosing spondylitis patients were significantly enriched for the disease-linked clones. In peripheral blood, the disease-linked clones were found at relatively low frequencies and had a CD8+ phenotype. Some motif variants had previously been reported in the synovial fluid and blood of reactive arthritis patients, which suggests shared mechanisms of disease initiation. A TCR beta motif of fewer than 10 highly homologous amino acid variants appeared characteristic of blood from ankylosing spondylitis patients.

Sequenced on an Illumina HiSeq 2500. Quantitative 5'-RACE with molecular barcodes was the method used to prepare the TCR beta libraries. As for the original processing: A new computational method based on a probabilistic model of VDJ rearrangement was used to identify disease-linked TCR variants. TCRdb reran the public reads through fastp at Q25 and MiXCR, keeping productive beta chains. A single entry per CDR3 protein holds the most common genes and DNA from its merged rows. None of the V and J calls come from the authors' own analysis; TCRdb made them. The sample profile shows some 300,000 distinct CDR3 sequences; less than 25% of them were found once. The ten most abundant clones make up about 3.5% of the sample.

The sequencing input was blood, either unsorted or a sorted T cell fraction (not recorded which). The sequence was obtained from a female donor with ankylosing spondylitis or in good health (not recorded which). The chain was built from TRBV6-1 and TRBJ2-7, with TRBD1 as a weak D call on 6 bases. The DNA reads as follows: TGTGCCAGCAGGGGACACCTGAGCTCCTACGAGCAGTACTTC. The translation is CASRGHLSSYEQYF.